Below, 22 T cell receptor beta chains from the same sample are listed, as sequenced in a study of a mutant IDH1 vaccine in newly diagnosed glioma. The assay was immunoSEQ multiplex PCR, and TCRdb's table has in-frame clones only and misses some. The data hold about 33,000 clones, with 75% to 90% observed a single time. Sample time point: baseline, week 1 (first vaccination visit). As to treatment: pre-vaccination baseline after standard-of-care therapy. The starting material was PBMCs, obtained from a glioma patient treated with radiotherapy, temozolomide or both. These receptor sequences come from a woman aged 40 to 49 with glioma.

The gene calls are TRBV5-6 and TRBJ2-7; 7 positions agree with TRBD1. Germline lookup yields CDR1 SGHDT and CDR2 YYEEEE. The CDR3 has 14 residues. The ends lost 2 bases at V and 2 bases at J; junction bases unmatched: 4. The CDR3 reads CASSLGTVAYEQYF. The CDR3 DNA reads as TGTGCCAGCAGCTTAGGGACAGTAGCCTACGAGCAGTACTTC. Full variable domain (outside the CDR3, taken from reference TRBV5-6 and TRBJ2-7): DAGVTQSPTHLIKTRGQQVTLRCSPKSGHDTVSWYQQALGQGPQFIFQYYEEEERQRGNFPDRFSGHQFPNYSSELNVNALLLGDSALYLCASSLGTVAYEQYFGPGTRLTVT.

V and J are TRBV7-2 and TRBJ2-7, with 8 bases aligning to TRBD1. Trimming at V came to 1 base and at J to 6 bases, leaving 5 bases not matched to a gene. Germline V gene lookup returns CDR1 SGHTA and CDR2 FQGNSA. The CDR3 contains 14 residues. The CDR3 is CASSLDRGFGEQYF. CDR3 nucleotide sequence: TGTGCCAGCAGCTTAGACAGGGGGTTTGGCGAGCAGTACTTC.

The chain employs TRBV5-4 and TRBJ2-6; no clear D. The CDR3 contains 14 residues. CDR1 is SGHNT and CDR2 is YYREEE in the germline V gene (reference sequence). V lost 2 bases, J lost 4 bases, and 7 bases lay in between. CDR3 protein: CASSFGSGANVLTF. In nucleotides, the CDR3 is TGTGCCAGCAGCTTCGGATCGGGGGCCAACGTCCTGACTTTC.

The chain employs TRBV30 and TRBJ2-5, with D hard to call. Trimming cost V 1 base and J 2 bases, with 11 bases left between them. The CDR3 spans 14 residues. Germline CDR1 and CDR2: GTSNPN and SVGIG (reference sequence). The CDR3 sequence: CAWSGGSLQETQYF. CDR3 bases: TGTGCCTGGAGTGGGGGATCCCTACAAGAGACCCAGTACTTC.

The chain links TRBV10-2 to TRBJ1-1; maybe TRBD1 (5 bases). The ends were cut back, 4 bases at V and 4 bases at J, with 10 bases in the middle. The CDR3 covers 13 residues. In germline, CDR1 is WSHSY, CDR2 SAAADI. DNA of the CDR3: TGCGCCAGCAGTGTTACGGGGGGCACTGAAGCTTTCTTT. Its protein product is CASSVTGGTEAFF.

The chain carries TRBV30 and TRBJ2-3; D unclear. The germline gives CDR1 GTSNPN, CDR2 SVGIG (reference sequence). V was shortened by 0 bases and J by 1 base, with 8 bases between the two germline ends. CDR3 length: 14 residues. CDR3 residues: CAWSVRRGTDTQYF. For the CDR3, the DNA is TGTGCCTGGAGTGTACGCCGCGGCACAGATACGCAGTATTTT.

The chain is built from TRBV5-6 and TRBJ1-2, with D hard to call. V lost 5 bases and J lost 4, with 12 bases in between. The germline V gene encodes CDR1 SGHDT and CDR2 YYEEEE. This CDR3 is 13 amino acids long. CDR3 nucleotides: TGTGCCAGCAGTTTCGGGTCGAGCTATGGCTACACCTTC. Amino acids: CASSFGSSYGYTF.

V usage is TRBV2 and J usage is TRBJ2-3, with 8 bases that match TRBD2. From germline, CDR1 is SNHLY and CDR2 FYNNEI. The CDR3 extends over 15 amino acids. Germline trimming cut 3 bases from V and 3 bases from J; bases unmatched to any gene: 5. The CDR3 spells CASSDLRGETDTQYF. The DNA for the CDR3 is TGTGCCAGCAGTGATTTGCGGGGGGAGACAGATACGCAGTATTTT.

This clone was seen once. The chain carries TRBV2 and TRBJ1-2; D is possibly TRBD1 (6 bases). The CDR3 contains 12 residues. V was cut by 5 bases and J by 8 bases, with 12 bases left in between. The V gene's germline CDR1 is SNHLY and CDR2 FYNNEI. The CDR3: CASSTGKWGYTF. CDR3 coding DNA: TGTGCCAGCAGTACAGGGAAATGGGGCTACACCTTC. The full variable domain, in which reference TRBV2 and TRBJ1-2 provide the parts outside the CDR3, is EPEVTQTPSHQVTQMGQEVILRCVPISNHLYFYWYRQILGQKVEFLVSFYNNEISEKSEIFDDQFSVERPDGSNFTLKIRSTKLEDSAMYFCASSTGKWGYTFGSGTRLTVV.

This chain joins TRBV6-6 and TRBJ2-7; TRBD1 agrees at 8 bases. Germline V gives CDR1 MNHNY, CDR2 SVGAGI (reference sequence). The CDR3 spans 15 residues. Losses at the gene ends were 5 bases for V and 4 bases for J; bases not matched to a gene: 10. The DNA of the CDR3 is TGTGCCAGCAGTGGCGCACAGGGGGGCCCTTACGAGCAGTACTTC. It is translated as CASSGAQGGPYEQYF.

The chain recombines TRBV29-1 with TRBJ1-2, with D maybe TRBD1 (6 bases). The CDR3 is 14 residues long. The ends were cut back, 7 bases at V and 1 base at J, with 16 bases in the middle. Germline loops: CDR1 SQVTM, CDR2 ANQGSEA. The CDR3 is CSATGRGRNYGYTF. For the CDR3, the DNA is TGCAGCGCCACAGGTCGGGGGCGTAACTATGGCTACACCTTC.

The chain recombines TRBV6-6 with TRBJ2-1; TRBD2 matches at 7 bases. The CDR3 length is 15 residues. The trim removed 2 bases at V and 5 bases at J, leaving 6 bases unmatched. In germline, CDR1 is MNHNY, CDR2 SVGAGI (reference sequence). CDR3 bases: TGTGCCAGCAGTTACGGCGGGACTAATAACAATGAGCAGTTCTTC. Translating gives CASSYGGTNNNEQFF.

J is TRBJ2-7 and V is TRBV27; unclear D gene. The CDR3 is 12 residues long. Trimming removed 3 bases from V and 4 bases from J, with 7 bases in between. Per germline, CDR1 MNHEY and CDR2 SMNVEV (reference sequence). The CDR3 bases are TGTGCCAGCAGTTTCCTATCTTACGAGCAGTACTTC. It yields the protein CASSFLSYEQYF.

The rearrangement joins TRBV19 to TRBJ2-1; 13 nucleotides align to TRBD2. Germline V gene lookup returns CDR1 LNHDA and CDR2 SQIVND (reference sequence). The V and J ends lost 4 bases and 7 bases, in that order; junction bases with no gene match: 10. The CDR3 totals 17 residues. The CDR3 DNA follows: TGTGCCAGTAGTACACTAACTAGCGGGGGGGCCGGGAATGAGCAGTTCTTC. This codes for CASSTLTSGGAGNEQFF.

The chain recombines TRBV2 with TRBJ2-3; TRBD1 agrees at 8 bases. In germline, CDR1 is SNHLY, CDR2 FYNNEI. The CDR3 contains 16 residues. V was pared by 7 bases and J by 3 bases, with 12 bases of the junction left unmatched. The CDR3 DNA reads TGTGCCAGCACCCGCGCCCGTAGGACAGGGACAGATACGCAGTATTTT. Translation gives CASTRARRTGTDTQYF.

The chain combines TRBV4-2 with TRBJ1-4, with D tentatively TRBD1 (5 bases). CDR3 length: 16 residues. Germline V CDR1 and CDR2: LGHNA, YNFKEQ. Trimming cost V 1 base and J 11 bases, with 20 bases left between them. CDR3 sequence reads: CASSQGLAGGRDKLFF. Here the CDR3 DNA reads TGTGCCAGCAGCCAAGGTTTGGCCGGGGGAAGGGATAAACTGTTTTTT.

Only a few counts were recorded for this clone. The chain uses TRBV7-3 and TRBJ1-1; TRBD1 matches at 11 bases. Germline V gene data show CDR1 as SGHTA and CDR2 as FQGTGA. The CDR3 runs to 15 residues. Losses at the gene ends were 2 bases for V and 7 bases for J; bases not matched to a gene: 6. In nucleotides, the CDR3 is TGTGCCAGCAGCTTAGGTAGGACAGGGGGCAGTGAAGCTTTCTTT. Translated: CASSLGRTGGSEAFF. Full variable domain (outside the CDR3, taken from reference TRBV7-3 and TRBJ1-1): GAGVSQTPSNKVTEKGKYVELRCDPISGHTALYWYRQSLGQGPEFLIYFQGTGAADDSGLPNDRFFAVRPEGSVSTLKIQRTERGDSAVYLCASSLGRTGGSEAFFGQGTRLTVV.

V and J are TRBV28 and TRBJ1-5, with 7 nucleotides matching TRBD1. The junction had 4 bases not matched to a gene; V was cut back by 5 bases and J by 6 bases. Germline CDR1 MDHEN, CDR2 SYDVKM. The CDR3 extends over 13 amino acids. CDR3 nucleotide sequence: TGTGCCAGCAGTGGCACAGGGGCTCAGCCCCAGCATTTT. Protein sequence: CASSGTGAQPQHF.

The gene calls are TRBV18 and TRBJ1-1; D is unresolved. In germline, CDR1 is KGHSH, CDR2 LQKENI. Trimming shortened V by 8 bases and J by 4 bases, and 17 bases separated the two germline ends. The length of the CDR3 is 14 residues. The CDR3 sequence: CASLPTNPRTEAFF. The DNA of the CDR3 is TGTGCCAGCCTTCCGACCAACCCGCGCACTGAAGCTTTCTTT.

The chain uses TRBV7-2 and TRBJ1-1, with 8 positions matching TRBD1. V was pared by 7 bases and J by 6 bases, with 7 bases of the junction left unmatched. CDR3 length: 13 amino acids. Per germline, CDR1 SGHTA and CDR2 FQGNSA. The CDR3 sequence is CASTPGGVAEAFF. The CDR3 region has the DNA TGTGCCAGCACCCCAGGGGGCGTCGCTGAAGCTTTCTTT.

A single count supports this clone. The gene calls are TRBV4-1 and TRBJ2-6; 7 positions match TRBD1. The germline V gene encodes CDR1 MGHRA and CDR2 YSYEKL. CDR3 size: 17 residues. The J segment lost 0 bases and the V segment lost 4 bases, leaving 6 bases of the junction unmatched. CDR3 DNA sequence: TGCGCCAGCAGCCCCTGGGACAGTGCCTCTGGGGCCAACGTCCTGACTTTC. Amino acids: CASSPWDSASGANVLTF.

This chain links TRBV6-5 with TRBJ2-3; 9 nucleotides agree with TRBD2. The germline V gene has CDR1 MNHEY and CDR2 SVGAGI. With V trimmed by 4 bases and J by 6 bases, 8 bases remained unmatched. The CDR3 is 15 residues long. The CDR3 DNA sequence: TGTGCCAGCAGTTCCCTTAGCGGGAGAAAGGATACGCAGTATTTT. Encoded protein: CASSSLSGRKDTQYF.